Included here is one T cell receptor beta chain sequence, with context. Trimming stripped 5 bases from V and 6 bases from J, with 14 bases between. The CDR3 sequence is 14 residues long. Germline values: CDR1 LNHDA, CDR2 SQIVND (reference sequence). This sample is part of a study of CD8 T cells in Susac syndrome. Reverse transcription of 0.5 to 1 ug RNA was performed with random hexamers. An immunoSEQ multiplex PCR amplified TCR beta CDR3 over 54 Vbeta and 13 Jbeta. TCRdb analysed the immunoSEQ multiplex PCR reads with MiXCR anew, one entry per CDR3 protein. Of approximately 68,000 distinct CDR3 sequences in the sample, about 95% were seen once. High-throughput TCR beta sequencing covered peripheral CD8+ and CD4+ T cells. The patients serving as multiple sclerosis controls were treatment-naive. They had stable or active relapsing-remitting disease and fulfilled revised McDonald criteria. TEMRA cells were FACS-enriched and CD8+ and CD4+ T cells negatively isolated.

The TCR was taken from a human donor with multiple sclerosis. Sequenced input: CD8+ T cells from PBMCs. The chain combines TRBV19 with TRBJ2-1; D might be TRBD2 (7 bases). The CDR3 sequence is CASSWGGGSNEQFF. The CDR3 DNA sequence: TGTGCCAGTAGTTGGGGGGGCGGGAGCAATGAGCAGTTCTTC.